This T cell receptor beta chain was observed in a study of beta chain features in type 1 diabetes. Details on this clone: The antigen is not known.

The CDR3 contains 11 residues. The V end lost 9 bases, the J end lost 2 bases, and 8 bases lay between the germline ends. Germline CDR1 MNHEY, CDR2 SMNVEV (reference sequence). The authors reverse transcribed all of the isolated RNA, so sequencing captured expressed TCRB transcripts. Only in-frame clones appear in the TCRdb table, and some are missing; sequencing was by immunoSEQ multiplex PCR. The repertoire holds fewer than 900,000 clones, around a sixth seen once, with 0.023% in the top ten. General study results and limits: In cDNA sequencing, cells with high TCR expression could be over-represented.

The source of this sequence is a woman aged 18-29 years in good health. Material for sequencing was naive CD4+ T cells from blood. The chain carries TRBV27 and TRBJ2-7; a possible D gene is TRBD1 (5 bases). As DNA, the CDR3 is TGTGCCAGTGGACAAACCTACGAGCAGTACTTC. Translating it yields CASGQTYEQYF.